What follows is one T cell receptor beta chain and its context. Antigen specificity is unknown. The sample is drawn from a study of CD8+ T cells in alopecia areata. Findings and caveats of the study: TCR sharing was clearer in mice than between patients, perhaps partly owing to patient HLA diversity. The study also sequences resident alphabeta T cells of normal skin in scalp samples.

After isolation, RNA underwent reverse transcription to generate cDNA as the sequencing template. The method was immunoSEQ multiplex PCR; TCRdb's version includes in-frame clones alone and lacks a portion of them. Altogether 110,000 to 150,000 clones are present, approximately 60% being singletons, with the ten largest covering 30% to 45%. Trimming cost V 11 bases and J 4 bases; bases outside gene matches: 12. The CDR3 extends over 14 amino acids. Germline V gene lookup returns CDR1 MGHDK and CDR2 SYGVNS. The source is a human donor in good health. The sample comprised CD8+ T cells sorted from blood. The chain combines TRBV25-1 with TRBJ2-3, with TRBD1 matching 7 bases. DNA of the CDR3: TGTGCCCGCCGAGGGGGCCGAGCCTCAGATACGCAGTATTTT. Residues: CARRGGRASDTQYF.